This TCR beta chain was captured in a study of T cell responses to AZD1222 COVID-19 vaccine. Study-wide findings and caveats: Donors, mostly white British, included more females; clonal diversity was possibly underestimated. Baseline serostatus was positive in only a handful of AZD1222 recipients. Reports indicate that nearly half of spike-specific TCRs are directed at unmutated variant regions.

This clone appeared a few times. No antigen is known for it. Libraries were prepared by immunoSEQ multiplex PCR; TCRdb keeps only in-frame clonotypes and omits some of them. The table lists 150,000 or so clones, just over 90% of them singletons. The CDR3 runs to 17 residues. V was clipped by 3 bases and J by 9 bases, with 24 bases between them. Germline V gene data show CDR1 as MNHNS and CDR2 as SASEGT. This receptor was identified in an adult in good health. V gene TRBV6-1 combines with J gene TRBJ2-1, with D possibly matching TRBD1 (6 bases). Specimen: peripheral blood, collected on day 0 of AZD1222 vaccination. CDR3 loop: CASSEWDDRGGKLEQFF. The CDR3 nucleotides are TGTGCCAGCAGTGAGTGGGATGACCGAGGGGGTAAGCTTGAGCAGTTCTTC.